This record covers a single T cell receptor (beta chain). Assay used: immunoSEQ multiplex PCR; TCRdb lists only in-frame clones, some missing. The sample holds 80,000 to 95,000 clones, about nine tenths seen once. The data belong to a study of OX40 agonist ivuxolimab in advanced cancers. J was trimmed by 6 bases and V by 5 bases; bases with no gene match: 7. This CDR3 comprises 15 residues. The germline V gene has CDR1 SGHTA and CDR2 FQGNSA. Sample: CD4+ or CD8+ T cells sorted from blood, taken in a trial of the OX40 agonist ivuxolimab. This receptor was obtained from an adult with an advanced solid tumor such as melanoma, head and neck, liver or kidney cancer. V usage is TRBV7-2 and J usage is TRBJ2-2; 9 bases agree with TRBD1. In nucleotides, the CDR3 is TGTGCCAGCAGCGCACAGGGGGCGCTTTCCGGGGAGCTGTTTTTT. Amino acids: CASSAQGALSGELFF.